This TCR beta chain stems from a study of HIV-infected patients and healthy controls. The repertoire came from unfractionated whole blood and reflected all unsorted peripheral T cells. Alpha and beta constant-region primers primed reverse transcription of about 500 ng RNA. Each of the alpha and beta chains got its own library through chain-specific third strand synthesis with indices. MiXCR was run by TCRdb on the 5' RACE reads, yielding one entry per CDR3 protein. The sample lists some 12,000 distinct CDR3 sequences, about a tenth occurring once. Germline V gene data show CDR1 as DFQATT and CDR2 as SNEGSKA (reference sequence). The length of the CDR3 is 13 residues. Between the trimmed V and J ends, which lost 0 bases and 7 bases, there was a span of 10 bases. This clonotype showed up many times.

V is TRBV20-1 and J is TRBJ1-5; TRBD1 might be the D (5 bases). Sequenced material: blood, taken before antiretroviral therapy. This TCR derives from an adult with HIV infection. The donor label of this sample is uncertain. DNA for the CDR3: TGCAGTGCTAGAGATCAAGGGGACCAGCCCCAGCATTTT. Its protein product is CSARDQGDQPQHF.